A single sample is the source of the 21 T cell receptor beta chains below, sequenced in a study of early T cells in non-severe SARS-CoV-2 infection. TCRdb processed the 5' RACE reads anew with MiXCR; each CDR3 protein has one entry. The table has 50,000 or so distinct CDR3 sequences, 5.6% seen once; the top ten hold about 4.4%. Sequencing was done on a sample of whole blood. The receptors shown here come from an adult who was a healthcare worker with PCR-confirmed SARS-CoV-2 infection or an uninfected control (not recorded which).

This clonotype was observed many times. This chain connects TRBV3-1 to TRBJ2-7, with D possibly being TRBD2 (6 bases). The CDR3 runs to 13 residues. The V end lost 4 bases, the J end lost 3 bases, and 10 bases lay between the germline ends. Germline V gives CDR1 LGHDT, CDR2 YNNKEL (reference sequence). CDR3 in amino acids: CASSRGVYYEQYF. Written as DNA, the CDR3 is TGTGCCAGCAGCCGCGGGGTCTACTACGAGCAGTACTTC.

This clonotype showed up many times. The chain has TRBV6-6 and TRBJ1-1; D is unclear. The CDR3 has 12 residues. Germline V gives CDR1 MNHNY, CDR2 SVGAGI (reference sequence). V was shortened by 7 bases and J by 10 bases, with 16 bases between the two germline ends. As DNA, the CDR3 is TGTGCCAGCACCCCGGCCGGAAGGGTAGCTTTCTTT. Amino acid sequence: CASTPAGRVAFF.

The sample holds a few counts of this clonotype. The genes are TRBV6-4 and TRBJ1-2, with a tentative D call TRBD1 (6 bases). Germline CDR1 is MRHNA and CDR2 is SNTAGT. The CDR3 is made up of 13 amino acids. V was trimmed by 9 bases and J by 8 bases, leaving 19 bases between them. Written as DNA, the CDR3 is TGTGCCAGAACGACAGGTTCCCTACCAGGCTACACCTTC. Residues: CARTTGSLPGYTF.

This clonotype was seen many times. V usage is TRBV7-9 and J usage is TRBJ1-3; a possible D gene is TRBD1 (6 bases). V lost 5 bases to trimming and J lost 0 bases, with 20 bases between them. The germline V gene encodes CDR1 SEHNR and CDR2 FQNEAQ (reference sequence). There are 18 residues in the CDR3. The DNA for the CDR3 is TGTGCCAGCAGCCAGTCCGGGACAAAGAAGTACTCTGGAAACACCATATATTTT. It is translated as CASSQSGTKKYSGNTIYF. Looking up the rest from reference TRBV7-9 and TRBJ1-3 gives the full variable domain: DTGVSQNPRHKITKRGQNVTFRCDPISEHNRLYWYRQTLGQGPEFLTYFQNEAQLEKSRLLSDRFSAERPKGSFSTLEIQRTEQGDSAMYLCASSQSGTKKYSGNTIYFGEGSWLTVV.

This clonotype was detected ten times or more. This chain links TRBV2 with TRBJ1-4; TRBD1 is a possible D gene (6 bases). V was trimmed by 6 bases and J by 4 bases, leaving 12 bases between them. The CDR3 loop spans 14 amino acids. Germline values: CDR1 SNHLY, CDR2 FYNNEI. The DNA of the CDR3 is TGTGCCAGCAGAGGACAGTTCCATAATGAAAAACTGTTTTTT. It yields the protein CASRGQFHNEKLFF. The variable domain in full, completed from reference TRBV2 and TRBJ1-4, reads EPEVTQTPSHQVTQMGQEVILRCVPISNHLYFYWYRQILGQKVEFLVSFYNNEISEKSEIFDDQFSVERPDGSNFTLKIRSTKLEDSAMYFCASRGQFHNEKLFFGSGTQLSVL.

This clonotype was observed a handful of times. This rearrangement joins TRBV29-1 to TRBJ2-7; TRBD2 matches 10 bases. J gave up 6 bases and V 0 bases, and 8 bases lay outside the gene matches. The germline gives CDR1 SQVTM, CDR2 ANQGSEA. The CDR3 has 15 amino acids. Here the CDR3 reads CSVEEWLAGAPEQYF. The CDR3, as DNA: TGCAGCGTTGAAGAGTGGCTAGCGGGAGCTCCCGAGCAGTACTTC.

This clonotype appeared many times. The chain combines TRBV29-1 with TRBJ1-2; 8 bases fit TRBD1. CDR1 SQVTM and CDR2 ANQGSEA come from the germline V gene. CDR3 length equals 16 residues. J was trimmed by 4 bases and V by 7 bases; bases with no gene match: 17. CDR3 sequence (DNA): TGCAGCGCTATTCCGGGACAGGCCCCCCGGGGCTATGGCTACACCTTC. This gives the protein CSAIPGQAPRGYGYTF.

As regards this clonotype: This sequence may be a read error, since a much larger clone differs from it by one base. The V call is TRBV20-1, the J call TRBJ2-1, with D perhaps TRBD1 (6 bases). Germline V gene lookup returns CDR1 DFQATT and CDR2 SNEGSKA (reference sequence). Trimming cost V 7 bases and J 3 bases, with 16 bases left between them. The CDR3 is 14 amino acids. CDR3: CSVKLDRYYNEQFF. The CDR3 DNA is TGCAGTGTAAAATTGGACAGATACTACAATGAGCAGTTCTTC.

With regard to this clonotype: A much larger clone differs from this one at a single base, so this may be a read error. The chain employs TRBV7-2 and TRBJ2-1; D not resolved. The V gene's germline CDR1 is SGHTA and CDR2 FQGNSA. V lost 4 bases to trimming and J lost 4 bases, with 23 bases between them. This CDR3 is built from 18 residues. The CDR3 DNA follows: TGTGCCAGCAGCTATACTGAGGCCTCCGCGGCTACTTACAATGAGCAGTTCTTC. Its protein is CASSYTEASAATYNEQFF.

This clonotype showed up many times. The chain uses TRBV20-1 and TRBJ1-2; TRBD1 agrees at 10 bases. Germline lookup yields CDR1 DFQATT and CDR2 SNEGSKA (reference sequence). This CDR3 contains 12 residues. Trimming removed 6 bases from V and 8 bases from J; junction bases left unmatched: 6. CDR3 region: CSAPTGGEGYTF. The CDR3, as DNA: TGCAGTGCCCCGACAGGGGGCGAAGGCTACACCTTC.

This clonotype appeared many times. This chain joins TRBV6-2 or TRBV6-3 and TRBJ1-1; possible D gene TRBD1, 5 bases. The CDR3 contains 14 residues. Germline loops: CDR1 MNHEY, CDR2 SVGEGT. With 2 bases removed from V and 0 bases from J, the gap between germline ends came to 7 bases. In nucleotides, the CDR3 is TGTGCCAGCAGTTACCGGGGCCTGAACACTGAAGCTTTCTTT. Translated, it gives CASSYRGLNTEAFF.

This clonotype was recorded a few times. The rearrangement uses TRBV24-1 and TRBJ1-2, with D unclear. The CDR3 is 12 amino acids. V was cut by 4 bases and J by 2 bases, with 4 bases left in between. Per the germline V gene, CDR1 is KGHDR and CDR2 is SFDVKD. For the CDR3, the DNA is TGTGCCACCAGTGAGCAGAACTATGGCTACACCTTC. Its translation: CATSEQNYGYTF.

This clonotype was counted ten times or more. The rearrangement links TRBV5-6 to TRBJ1-1, with no clear D. Deletions cut 0 bases from V and 1 base from J, with 10 bases between. The CDR3 contains 15 residues. CDR1 and CDR2 (germline): SGHDT, YYEEEE. DNA of the CDR3: TGTGCCAGCAGCTTGGAGGTACGTAGGAACACTGAAGCTTTCTTT. Amino acid sequence: CASSLEVRRNTEAFF.

This clonotype was found a few times. V usage is TRBV20-1 and J usage is TRBJ1-5; 8 bases fit TRBD1. CDR3 length equals 17 residues. Trimming at V came to 0 bases and at J to 2 bases, leaving 9 bases not matched to a gene. Germline V gene sequence: CDR1 DFQATT, CDR2 SNEGSKA (reference sequence). DNA for the CDR3: TGCAGTGCTAGAGAGTCATCAGGGGGCCGTGGCAATCAGCCCCAGCATTTT. It codes for CSARESSGGRGNQPQHF.

Ten or more counts support this clonotype. This sequence joins TRBV6-5 and TRBJ2-7, with 7 positions matching TRBD1. In germline, CDR1 is MNHEY, CDR2 SVGAGI. This CDR3 comprises 16 residues. V shed 4 bases and J 3 bases; nucleotides not matched to a gene: 12. The CDR3 sequence is CASSSGWTGANYEQYF. Written as DNA, the CDR3 is TGTGCCAGCAGTTCCGGGTGGACAGGTGCAAACTACGAGCAGTACTTC.

V usage is TRBV6-4 and J usage is TRBJ2-1; 7 positions agree with TRBD2. The trim removed 4 bases at V and 7 bases at J, leaving 13 bases unmatched. The CDR3 runs 16 residues. Germline V lookup: CDR1 MRHNA, CDR2 SNTAGT. CDR3 residues: CASSASGDLARNEQFF. CDR3 coding DNA: TGTGCCAGCAGTGCCAGCGGGGACCTCGCCCGGAATGAGCAGTTCTTC.

In this sample, this clonotype turned up many times. The chain is built from TRBV18 and TRBJ2-5; D is tentatively TRBD1 or TRBD2 (6 bases each). The germline V gene encodes CDR1 KGHSH and CDR2 LQKENI. This CDR3 comprises 14 residues. Trimming removed 3 bases at V and 5 bases at J, with 13 bases between. For the CDR3, the DNA is TGTGCCAGCTCACCCGTGGGGGGCGGCGAGACCCAGTACTTC. Translation gives CASSPVGGGETQYF.

This rearrangement joins TRBV6-2 or TRBV6-3 to TRBJ2-1; 11 bases agree with TRBD2. The germline V gene has CDR1 MNHEY and CDR2 SVGEGT. The ends lost 2 bases at V and 7 bases at J; junction bases unmatched: 4. The CDR3 totals 15 residues. The CDR3 loop is CASSYRLAGGNEQFF. The CDR3 DNA follows: TGTGCCAGCAGTTACAGGCTAGCGGGGGGTAATGAGCAGTTCTTC.

This clonotype was detected only a few times. The chain employs TRBV2 and TRBJ2-1; D unresolved. Germline-derived CDR1 and CDR2 are SNHLY and FYNNEI. Trimming shortened V by 3 bases and J by 14 bases, and 2 bases separated the two germline ends. The CDR3 sequence is 8 residues long. The CDR3, as DNA: TGTGCCAGCAGTGACAAGTTCTTC. Residues: CASSDKFF.

This clonotype has more than one count but fewer than ten. The chain combines TRBV29-1 with TRBJ1-1, with D hard to call. The germline gives CDR1 SQVTM, CDR2 ANQGSEA. The CDR3 is 10 residues long. V gave up 7 bases and J gave up 1 base, with 4 bases separating them. The CDR3 DNA sequence: TGCAGCGGCAAGAACACTGAAGCTTTCTTT. This translates into CSGKNTEAFF.

The table lists this clonotype with a few counts. The chain uses TRBV5-1 and TRBJ2-1, with TRBD2 as a possible D gene (6 bases). Germline V CDR1 and CDR2: SGHRS, YFSETQ. This CDR3 is 15 amino acids long. The V gene lost 2 bases and the J gene lost 6 bases, with 15 bases spanning the gap. The CDR3 sequence: CASSFDGSRPNEQFF. The CDR3 bases are TGCGCCAGCAGCTTCGACGGGAGTCGTCCCAATGAGCAGTTCTTC.